This TCR beta chain stems from a study of response to subunit inactivated influenza vaccine. Study outcomes and limitations: With each seasonal influenza vaccination, the authors suggested, few new T cells are recruited.

TCRdb recomputed calls from the RT-PCR reads with MiXCR, one row per CDR3 protein. The repertoire holds a few hundred thousand distinct CDR3 sequences, approximately 11% seen once, with approximately 12% in the top ten. Note on this clonotype: Its cognate antigen is unknown.

The CDR3 sequence is 12 residues long. Trimming removed 3 bases at V and 8 bases at J, with 7 bases between. Germline lookup yields CDR1 MNHEY and CDR2 SMNVEV (reference sequence). This sample comprised PBMCs from blood, obtained 45 days after vaccination. The chain carries TRBV27 and TRBJ2-2; no reliable D call. This sequence originates from a middle-aged man who received an inactivated influenza vaccine. CDR3 DNA sequence: TGTGCCAGCAGTTTCGTGTATGGGGAGCTGTTTTTT. It encodes CASSFVYGELFF.